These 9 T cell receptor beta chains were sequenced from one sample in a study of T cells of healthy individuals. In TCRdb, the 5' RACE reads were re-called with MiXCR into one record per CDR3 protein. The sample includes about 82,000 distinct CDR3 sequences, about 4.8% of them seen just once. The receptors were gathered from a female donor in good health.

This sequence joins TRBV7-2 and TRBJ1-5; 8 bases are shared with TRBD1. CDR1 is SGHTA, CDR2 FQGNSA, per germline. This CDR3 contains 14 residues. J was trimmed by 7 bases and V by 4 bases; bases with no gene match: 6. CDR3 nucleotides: TGTGCCAGCAGCTCCAGGGGGCTGGAGCAGCCCCAGCATTTT. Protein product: CASSSRGLEQPQHF.

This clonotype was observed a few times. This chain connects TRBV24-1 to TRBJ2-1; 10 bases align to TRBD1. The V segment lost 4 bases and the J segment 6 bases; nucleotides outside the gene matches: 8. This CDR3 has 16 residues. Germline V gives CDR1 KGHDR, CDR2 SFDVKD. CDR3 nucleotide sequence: TGTGCCACCAGTGACTACGGGACAGGGGATCGCAATGAGCAGTTCTTC. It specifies CATSDYGTGDRNEQFF.

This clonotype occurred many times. The CDR3 region has the DNA TGCAGTGCTCCTTCGGGGTTTTTGAACACTGAAGCTTTCTTT. It encodes CSAPSGFLNTEAFF. The chain couples TRBV20-1 to TRBJ1-1; D unclear. Trimming removed 5 bases from V and 0 bases from J, with 13 bases in between. The length of the CDR3 is 14 residues. CDR1 DFQATT and CDR2 SNEGSKA come from the germline V gene (reference sequence).

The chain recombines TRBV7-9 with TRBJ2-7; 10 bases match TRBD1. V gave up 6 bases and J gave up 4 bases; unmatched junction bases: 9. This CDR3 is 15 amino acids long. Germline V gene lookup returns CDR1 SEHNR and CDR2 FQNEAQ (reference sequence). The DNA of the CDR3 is TGTGCCAGCAGGCCTTCCGGGACAGGGGAATACGAGCAGTACTTC. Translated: CASRPSGTGEYEQYF.

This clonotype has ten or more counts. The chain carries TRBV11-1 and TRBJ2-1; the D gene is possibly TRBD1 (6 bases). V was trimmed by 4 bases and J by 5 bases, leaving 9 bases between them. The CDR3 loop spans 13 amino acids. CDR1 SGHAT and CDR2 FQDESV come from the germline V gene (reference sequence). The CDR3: CASSWGHNNEQFF. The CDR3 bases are TGTGCCAGCAGCTGGGGACATAACAATGAGCAGTTCTTC.

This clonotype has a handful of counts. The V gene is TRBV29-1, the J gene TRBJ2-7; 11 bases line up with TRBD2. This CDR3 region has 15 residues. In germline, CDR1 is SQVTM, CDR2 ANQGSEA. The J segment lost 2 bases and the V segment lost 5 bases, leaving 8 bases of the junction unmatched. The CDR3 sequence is CSVLRLAGLTYEQYF. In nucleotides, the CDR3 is TGCAGCGTTCTACGACTAGCGGGGTTAACCTACGAGCAGTACTTC.

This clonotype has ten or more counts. This CDR3 is CASSRATGLTGEQYF. CDR3 in DNA: TGTGCCAGCAGCCGAGCGACAGGGCTCACTGGCGAGCAGTACTTC. The V call is TRBV3-1, the J call TRBJ2-7; 7 bases are shared with TRBD1. CDR3 length: 15 residues. The germline gives CDR1 LGHDT, CDR2 YNNKEL (reference sequence). Unmatched junction bases numbered 12, after V lost 4 bases and J lost 6 bases.

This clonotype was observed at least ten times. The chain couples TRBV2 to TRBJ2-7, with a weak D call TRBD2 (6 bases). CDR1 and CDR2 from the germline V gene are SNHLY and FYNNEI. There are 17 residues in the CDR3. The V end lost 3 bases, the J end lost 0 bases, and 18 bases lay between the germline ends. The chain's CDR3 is CASSDSLGLGNSYEQYF. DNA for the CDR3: TGTGCCAGCAGTGATAGTTTGGGACTCGGGAACTCCTACGAGCAGTACTTC.

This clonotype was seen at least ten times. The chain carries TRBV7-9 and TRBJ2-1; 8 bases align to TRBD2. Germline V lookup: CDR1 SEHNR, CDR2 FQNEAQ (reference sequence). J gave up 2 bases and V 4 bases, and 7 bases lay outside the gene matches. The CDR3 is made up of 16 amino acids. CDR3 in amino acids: CASSSRRTSPYNEQFF. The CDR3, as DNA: TGTGCCAGCAGCTCCCGAAGGACTAGCCCCTACAATGAGCAGTTCTTC.